The entry below describes one T cell receptor (beta chain). The data derive from a study of CD8 T cells in Susac syndrome. RNA amounts of about 0.5 to 1 ug underwent reverse transcription with random hexamers. TCRdb used MiXCR to reprocess the immunoSEQ multiplex PCR reads, holding one entry per CDR3 protein. Found here are roughly 180,000 distinct CDR3 sequences, just under 95% of them singletons; the top ten hold about 0.1%. CDR1 is SQVTM and CDR2 is ANQGSEA in the germline V gene. CDR3 length equals 17 residues. V lost 0 bases and J 0 bases, leaving 16 bases between the germline ends. The rearrangement uses TRBV29-1 and TRBJ2-3; the D gene is possibly TRBD1 (6 bases). What was sequenced was CD4+ T cells from PBMCs. This sequence was found in a human donor in good health. As DNA, the CDR3 is TGCAGCGTTGAAGATCCTTGGGACACGACTAGCACAGATACGCAGTATTTT. It yields the protein CSVEDPWDTTSTDTQYF.